This TCR beta chain was sequenced in a study of blood T cell repertoires in COVID-19. The CDR3 totals 14 residues. Germline V gene sequence: CDR1 ENHRY, CDR2 SYGVKD. V lost 0 bases to trimming and J lost 6 bases, with 11 bases between them. Original methodology: The authors estimated nucleated cell counts from reference gene primer amplification. Only in-frame clones appear in the TCRdb table, and some are missing; sequencing was by immunoSEQ multiplex PCR. The V and J calls and the clone size are those of that table, but D and trimming were determined from the DNA. The table has roughly 330,000 clones, 80% to 90% seen once.

Sequenced material: PBMCs or T cells enriched from blood (not recorded which). The rearrangement links TRBV10-3 to TRBJ1-2, with D uncertain. The origin of this receptor is a woman between 18 and 29 years old who had recovered from COVID-19. In DNA form, the CDR3 reads TGTGCCATCAGTGAGTCGACAAGGCCAGATGGCTACACCTTC. Its protein product is CAISESTRPDGYTF.